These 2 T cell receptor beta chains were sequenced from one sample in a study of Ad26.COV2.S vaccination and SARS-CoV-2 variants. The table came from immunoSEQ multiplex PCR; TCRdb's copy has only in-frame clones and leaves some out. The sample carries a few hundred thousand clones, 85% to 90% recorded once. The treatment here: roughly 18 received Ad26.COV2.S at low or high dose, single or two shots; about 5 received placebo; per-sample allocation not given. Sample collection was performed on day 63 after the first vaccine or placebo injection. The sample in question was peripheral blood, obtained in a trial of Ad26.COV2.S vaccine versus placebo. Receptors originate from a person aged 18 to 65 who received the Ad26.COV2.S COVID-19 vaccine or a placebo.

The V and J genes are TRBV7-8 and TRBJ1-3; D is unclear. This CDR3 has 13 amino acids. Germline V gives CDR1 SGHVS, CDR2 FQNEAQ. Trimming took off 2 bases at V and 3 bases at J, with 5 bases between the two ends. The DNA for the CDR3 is TGTGCCAGCAGCTTACAGAATGGAAACACCATATATTTT. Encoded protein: CASSLQNGNTIYF.

This CDR3 is CASSRDLAFF. The CDR3, as DNA: TGTGCCAGCAGCCGGGACCTAGCTTTCTTT. The J gene is TRBJ1-1, the V gene TRBV2; tentatively, D is TRBD1 (5 bases). The CDR3 has 10 amino acids. The germline gives CDR1 SNHLY, CDR2 FYNNEI. Trimming pared 6 bases from V and 10 bases from J, leaving 9 bases between.